The T cell receptor (beta chain) under discussion was sequenced for a study of blood T cells in healthy people across ages. Overall study results and limits: Older age went with lower TCR beta diversity per million T cells, in a roughly linear way. With unsorted PBMCs, a conclusive comparison of naive versus antigen-experienced cells was not possible.

The authors ran a second PCR of about 6 to 11 cycles using a sample-barcoded 5' primer and a J-beta primer mix. TCRdb passed the 5' RACE reads through MiXCR, listing each CDR3 protein once. Of some 290,000 distinct CDR3 sequences detected, 27% appear once; the ten largest clones hold roughly 30%. Peripheral blood was drawn, 7.5 to 10 milliliters per donor. V was trimmed by 1 base and J by 3 bases, leaving 10 bases between them. Germline V gives CDR1 SGHTA, CDR2 FQGNSA. The CDR3 runs 15 residues. As for this clonotype: Its specificity is not known.

Sequencing was performed on blood. The chain employs TRBV7-2 and TRBJ1-5; D is unclear. This sequence was found in a woman between 65 and 79 years old in good health. Here the CDR3 reads CASSLDSTPNQPQHF. The CDR3 region has the DNA TGTGCCAGCAGCTTAGACAGCACCCCCAATCAGCCCCAGCATTTT.